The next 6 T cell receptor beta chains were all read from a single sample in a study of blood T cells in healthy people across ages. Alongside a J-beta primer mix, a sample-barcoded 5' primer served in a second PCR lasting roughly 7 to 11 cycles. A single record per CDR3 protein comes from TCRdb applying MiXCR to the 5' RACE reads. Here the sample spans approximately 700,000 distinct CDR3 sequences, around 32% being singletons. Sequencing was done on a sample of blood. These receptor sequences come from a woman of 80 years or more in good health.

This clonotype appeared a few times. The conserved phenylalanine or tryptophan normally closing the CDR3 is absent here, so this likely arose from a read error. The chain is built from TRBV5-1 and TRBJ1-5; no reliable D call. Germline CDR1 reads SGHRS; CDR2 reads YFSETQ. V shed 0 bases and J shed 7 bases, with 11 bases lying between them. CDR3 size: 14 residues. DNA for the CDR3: TGCGCCAGCAGCTTGGATGGGATCAGCCAGCCCCAGCATTGT. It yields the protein CASSLDGISQPQHC.

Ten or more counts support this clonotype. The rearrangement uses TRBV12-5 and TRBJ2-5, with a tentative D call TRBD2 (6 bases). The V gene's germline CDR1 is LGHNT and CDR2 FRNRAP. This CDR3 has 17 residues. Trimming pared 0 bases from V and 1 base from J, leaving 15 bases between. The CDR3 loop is CASGLVHSVGGQETQYF. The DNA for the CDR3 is TGTGCTAGTGGTTTGGTACATTCGGTGGGGGGCCAAGAGACCCAGTACTTC.

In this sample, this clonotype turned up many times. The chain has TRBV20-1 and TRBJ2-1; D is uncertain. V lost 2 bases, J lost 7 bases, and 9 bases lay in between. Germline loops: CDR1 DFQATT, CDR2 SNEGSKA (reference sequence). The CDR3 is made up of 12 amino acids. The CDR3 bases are TGCAGTGCTAGACGCGTAGGGAATGAGCAGTTCTTC. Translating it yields CSARRVGNEQFF.

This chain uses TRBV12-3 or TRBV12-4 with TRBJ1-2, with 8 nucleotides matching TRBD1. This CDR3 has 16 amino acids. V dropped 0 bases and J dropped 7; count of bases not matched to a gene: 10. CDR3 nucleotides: TGTGCCAGCAGTTTAGCGGGAGTCAGGGGGCGGTTTGGCTACACCTTC. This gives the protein CASSLAGVRGRFGYTF.

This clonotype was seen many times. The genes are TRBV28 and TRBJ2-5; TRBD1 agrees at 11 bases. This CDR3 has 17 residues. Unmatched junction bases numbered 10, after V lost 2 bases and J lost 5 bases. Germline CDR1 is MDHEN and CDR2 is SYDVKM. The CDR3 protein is CASSLTPRTGGGETQYF. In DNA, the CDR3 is TGTGCCAGCAGTTTAACTCCACGGACAGGGGGCGGGGAGACCCAGTACTTC.

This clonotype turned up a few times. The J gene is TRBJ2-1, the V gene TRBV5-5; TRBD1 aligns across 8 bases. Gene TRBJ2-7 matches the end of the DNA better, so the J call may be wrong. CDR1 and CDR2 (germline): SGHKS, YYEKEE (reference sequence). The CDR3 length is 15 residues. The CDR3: CASSSGTGLYNEQYF. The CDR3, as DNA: TGTGCCAGCAGCTCCGGGACAGGTCTATACAATGAGCAGTACTTC.